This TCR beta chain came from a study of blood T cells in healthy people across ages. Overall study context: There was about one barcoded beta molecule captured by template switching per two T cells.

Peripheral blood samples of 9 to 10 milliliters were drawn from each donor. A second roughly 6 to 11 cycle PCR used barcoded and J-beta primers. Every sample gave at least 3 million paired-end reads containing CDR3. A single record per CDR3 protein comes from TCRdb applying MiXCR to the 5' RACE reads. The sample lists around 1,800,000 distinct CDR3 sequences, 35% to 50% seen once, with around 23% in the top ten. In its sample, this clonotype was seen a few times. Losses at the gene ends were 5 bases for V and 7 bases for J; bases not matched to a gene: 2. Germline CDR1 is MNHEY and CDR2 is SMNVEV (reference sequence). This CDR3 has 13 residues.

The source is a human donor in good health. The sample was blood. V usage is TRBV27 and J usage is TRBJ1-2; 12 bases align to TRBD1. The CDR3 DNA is TGTGCCAGCAGTACGGGACAGGGGGCTGGCTACACCTTC. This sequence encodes CASSTGQGAGYTF.